This entry concerns a single T cell receptor (beta chain). This CDR3 has 15 residues. V shed 0 bases and J shed 3 bases, with 12 bases lying between them. Germline assignment: CDR1 SGDLS and CDR2 YYNGEE. The sample is drawn from a study of cytomegalovirus exposure and HLA in healthy donors. Primers: 60 Vbeta forward and 13 Jbeta reverse. Profiled with immunoSEQ multiplex PCR; TCRdb holds only in-frame clones, not every one. The sample includes around 45,000 clones, under 60% of them seen just once. The V gene is TRBV9, the J gene TRBJ1-2, with no clear D. The specimen was PBMCs. The TCR comes from a man in his 60s in good health and CMV-seronegative. The CDR3 DNA follows: TGTGCCAGCAGCGTAGAGGCACAGTCAGACTATGGCTACACCTTC. Residues: CASSVEAQSDYGYTF.